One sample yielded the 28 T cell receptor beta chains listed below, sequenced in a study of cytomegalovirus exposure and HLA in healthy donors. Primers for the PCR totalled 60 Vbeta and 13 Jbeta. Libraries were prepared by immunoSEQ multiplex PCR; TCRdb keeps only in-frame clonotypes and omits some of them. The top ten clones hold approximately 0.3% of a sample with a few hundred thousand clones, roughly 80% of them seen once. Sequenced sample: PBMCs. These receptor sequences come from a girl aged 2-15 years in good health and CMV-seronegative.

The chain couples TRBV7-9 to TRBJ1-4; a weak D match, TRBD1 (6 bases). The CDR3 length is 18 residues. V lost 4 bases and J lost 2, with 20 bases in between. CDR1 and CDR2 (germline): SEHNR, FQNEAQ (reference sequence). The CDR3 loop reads CASSSRSQPGVTNEKLFF. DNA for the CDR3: TGTGCCAGCAGCTCCCGATCTCAGCCAGGGGTGACTAATGAAAAACTGTTTTTT.

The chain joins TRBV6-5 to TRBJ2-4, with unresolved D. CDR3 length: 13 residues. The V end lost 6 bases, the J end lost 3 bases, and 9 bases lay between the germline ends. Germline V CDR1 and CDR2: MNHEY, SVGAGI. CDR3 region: CASSVSFKNIQYF. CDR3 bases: TGTGCCAGCAGCGTTTCCTTCAAAAACATTCAGTACTTC.

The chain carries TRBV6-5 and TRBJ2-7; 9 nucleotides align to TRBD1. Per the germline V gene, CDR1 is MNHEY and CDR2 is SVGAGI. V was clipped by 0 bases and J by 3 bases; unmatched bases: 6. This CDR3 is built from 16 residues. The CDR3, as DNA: TGTGCCAGCAGTTACTCGCCCGGGACAGGGAACTACGAGCAGTACTTC. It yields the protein CASSYSPGTGNYEQYF.

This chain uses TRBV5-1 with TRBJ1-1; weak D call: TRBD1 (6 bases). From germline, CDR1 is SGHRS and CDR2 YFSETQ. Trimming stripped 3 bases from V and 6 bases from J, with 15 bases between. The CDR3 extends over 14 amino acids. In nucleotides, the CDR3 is TGCGCCAGCAGCTGGGCGACAGGAAAATCTGAAGCTTTCTTT. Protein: CASSWATGKSEAFF.

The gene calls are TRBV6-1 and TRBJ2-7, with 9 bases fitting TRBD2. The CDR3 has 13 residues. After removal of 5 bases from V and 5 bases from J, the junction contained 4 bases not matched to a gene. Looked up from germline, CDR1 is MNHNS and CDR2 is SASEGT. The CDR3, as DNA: TGTGCCAGCAGTCGGACTAGCGACGACGAGCAGTACTTC. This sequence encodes CASSRTSDDEQYF.

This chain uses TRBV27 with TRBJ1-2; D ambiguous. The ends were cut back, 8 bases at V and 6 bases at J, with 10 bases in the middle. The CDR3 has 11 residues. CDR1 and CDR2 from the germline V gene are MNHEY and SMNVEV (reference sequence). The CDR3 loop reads CASGRGNGYTF. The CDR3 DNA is TGTGCCAGCGGCCGGGGAAATGGCTACACCTTC.

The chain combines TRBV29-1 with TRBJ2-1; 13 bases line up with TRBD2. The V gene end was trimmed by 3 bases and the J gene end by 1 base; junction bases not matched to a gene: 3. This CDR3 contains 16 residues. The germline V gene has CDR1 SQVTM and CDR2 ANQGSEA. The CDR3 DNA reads TGCAGCGTTGAGGGGACTAGCGGGAAGTCCTACAATGAGCAGTTCTTC. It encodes CSVEGTSGKSYNEQFF.

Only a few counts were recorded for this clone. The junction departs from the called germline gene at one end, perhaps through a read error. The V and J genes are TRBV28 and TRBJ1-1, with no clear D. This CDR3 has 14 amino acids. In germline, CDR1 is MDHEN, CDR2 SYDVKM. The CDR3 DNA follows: TGTGCCAGCAGGAAATTCGGAGAGAACGCTGAAGCTTTCTTT. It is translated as CASRKFGENAEAFF.

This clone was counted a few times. The CDR3 loop is CASRGQRVNSYNEQFF. CDR3 bases: TGTGCCAGCAGGGGACAGAGGGTAAACTCCTACAATGAGCAGTTCTTC. This chain connects TRBV11-2 to TRBJ2-1, with 7 bases fitting TRBD1. This CDR3 is built from 16 residues. Trimming at V came to 6 bases and at J to 0 bases, leaving 8 bases not matched to a gene. Germline CDR1 and CDR2: SGHAT and FQNNGV.

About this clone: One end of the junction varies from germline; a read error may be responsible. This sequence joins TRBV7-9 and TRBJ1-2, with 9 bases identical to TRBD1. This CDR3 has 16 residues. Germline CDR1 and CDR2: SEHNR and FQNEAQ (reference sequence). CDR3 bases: TGTTCCAGCAGCCAGGACAGGGGCCGGGCGCTTGAAGGCTACACCTTC. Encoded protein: CSSSQDRGRALEGYTF.

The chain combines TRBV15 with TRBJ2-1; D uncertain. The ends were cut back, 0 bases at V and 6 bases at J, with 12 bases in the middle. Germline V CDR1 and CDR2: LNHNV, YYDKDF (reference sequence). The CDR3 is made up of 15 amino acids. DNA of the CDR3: TGTGCCACCAGCAGAGATCGGGTGCTCATCAATGAGCAGTTCTTC. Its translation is CATSRDRVLINEQFF. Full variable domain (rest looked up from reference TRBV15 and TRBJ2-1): DAMVIQNPRYQVTQFGKPVTLSCSQTLNHNVMYWYQQKSSQAPKLLFHYYDKDFNNEADTPDNFQSRRPNTSFCFLDIRSPGLGDTAMYLCATSRDRVLINEQFFGPGTRLTVL.

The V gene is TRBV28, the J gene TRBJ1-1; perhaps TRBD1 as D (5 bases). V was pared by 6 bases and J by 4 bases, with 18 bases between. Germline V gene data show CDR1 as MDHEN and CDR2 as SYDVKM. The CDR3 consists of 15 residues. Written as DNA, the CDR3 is TGTGCCAGCAGAGGATGGGGGGTGGCGGGCACTGAAGCTTTCTTT. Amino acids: CASRGWGVAGTEAFF.

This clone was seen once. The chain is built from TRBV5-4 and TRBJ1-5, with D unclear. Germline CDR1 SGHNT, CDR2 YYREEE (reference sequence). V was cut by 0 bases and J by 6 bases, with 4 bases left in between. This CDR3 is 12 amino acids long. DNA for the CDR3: TGTGCCAGCAGCTTGGACAGTCAGCCCCAGCATTTT. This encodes CASSLDSQPQHF.

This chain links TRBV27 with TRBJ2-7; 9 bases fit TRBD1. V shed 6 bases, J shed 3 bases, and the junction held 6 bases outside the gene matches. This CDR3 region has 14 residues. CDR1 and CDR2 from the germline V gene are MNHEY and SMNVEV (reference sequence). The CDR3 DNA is TGTGCCAGCAGATCGGGGACAGGGTTCTACGAGCAGTACTTC. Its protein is CASRSGTGFYEQYF.

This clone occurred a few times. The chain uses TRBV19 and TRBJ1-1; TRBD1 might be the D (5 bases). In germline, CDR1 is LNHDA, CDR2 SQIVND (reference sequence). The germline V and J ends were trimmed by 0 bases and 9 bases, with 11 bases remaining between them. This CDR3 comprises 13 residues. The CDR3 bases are TGTGCCAGTAGTATAGACGTGACAGCGAAAGCTTTCTTT. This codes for CASSIDVTAKAFF.

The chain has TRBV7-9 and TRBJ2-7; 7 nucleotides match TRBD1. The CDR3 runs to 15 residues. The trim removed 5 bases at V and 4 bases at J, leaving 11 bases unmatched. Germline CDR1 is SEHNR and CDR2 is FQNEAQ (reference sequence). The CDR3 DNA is TGTGCCAGCAGCACCTCTCCGGGACAGAAATACGAGCAGTACTTC. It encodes CASSTSPGQKYEQYF.

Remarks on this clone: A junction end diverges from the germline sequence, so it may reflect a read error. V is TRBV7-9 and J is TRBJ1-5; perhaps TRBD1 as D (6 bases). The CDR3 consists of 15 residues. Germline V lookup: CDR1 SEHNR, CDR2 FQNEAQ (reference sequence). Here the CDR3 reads CSSSSRDTDDSPQHF. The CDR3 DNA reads TGTTCCAGCAGCTCCCGGGACACCGACGATTCGCCCCAGCATTTT.

CDR3 amino acids: CASSLSLAGGGTQYF. DNA for the CDR3: TGTGCCAGCAGCTTAAGCCTAGCGGGGGGCGGTACGCAGTATTTT. V usage is TRBV7-8 and J usage is TRBJ2-3; 11 bases map to TRBD2. V dropped 2 bases and J dropped 8; count of bases not matched to a gene: 6. The germline V gene has CDR1 SGHVS and CDR2 FQNEAQ. The CDR3 has 15 residues.

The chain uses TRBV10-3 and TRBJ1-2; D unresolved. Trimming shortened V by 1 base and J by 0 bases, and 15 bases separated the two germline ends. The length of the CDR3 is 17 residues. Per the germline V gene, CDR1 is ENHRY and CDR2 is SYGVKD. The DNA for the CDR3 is TGTGCCATCAGTGAGTACCGAGGGTTGTTAACTAACTATGGCTACACCTTC. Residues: CAISEYRGLLTNYGYTF.

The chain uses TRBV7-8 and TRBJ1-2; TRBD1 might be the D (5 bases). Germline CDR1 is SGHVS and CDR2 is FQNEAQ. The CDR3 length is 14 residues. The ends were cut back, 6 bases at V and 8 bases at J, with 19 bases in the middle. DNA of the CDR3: TGTGCCAGCAGTCAGGGCCTTGGGTTCAGGGGCTACACCTTC. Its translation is CASSQGLGFRGYTF. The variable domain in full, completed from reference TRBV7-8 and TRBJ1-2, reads GAGVSQSPRYKVAKRGQDVALRCDPISGHVSLFWYQQALGQGPEFLTYFQNEAQLDKSGLPSDRFFAERPEGSVSTLKIQRTQQEDSAVYLCASSQGLGFRGYTFGSGTRLTVV.

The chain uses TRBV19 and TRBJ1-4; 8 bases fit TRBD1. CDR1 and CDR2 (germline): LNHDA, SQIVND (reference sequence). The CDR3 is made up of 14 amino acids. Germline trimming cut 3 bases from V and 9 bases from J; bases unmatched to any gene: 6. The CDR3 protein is CASSISGQAQKLFF. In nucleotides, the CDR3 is TGTGCCAGTAGTATCTCGGGACAGGCGCAAAAACTGTTTTTT.

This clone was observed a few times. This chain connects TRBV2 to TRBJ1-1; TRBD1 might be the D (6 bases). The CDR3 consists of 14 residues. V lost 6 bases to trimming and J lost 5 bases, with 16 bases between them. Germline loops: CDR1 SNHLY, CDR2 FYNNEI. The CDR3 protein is CASSFTHRETEAFF. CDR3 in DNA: TGTGCCAGCAGCTTCACTCACAGGGAAACTGAAGCTTTCTTT.

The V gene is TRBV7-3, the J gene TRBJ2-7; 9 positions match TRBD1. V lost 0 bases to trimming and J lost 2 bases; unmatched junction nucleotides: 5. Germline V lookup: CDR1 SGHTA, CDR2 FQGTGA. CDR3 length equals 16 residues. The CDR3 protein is CASSLTGTGKAYEQYF. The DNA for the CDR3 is TGTGCCAGCAGCTTAACGGGGACAGGGAAAGCCTACGAGCAGTACTTC.

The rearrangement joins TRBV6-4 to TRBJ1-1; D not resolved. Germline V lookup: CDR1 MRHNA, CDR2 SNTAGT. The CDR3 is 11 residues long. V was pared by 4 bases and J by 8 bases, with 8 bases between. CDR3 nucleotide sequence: TGTGCCAGCAGTGCTGGTAGAGAAGCTTTCTTT. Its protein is CASSAGREAFF.

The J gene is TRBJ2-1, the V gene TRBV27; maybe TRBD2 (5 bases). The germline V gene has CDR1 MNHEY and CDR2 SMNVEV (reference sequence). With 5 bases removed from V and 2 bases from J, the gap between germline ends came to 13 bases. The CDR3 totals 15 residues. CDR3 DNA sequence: TGTGCCAGCAGTAGAGAGGGAGAGGCCTACAATGAGCAGTTCTTC. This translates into CASSREGEAYNEQFF.

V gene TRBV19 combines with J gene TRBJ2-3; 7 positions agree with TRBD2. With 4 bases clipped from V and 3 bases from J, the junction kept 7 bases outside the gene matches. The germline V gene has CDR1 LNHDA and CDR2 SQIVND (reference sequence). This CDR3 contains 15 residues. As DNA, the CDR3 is TGTGCCAGTAGTAGGGTGGGAGGGCCGACAGATACGCAGTATTTT. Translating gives CASSRVGGPTDTQYF.

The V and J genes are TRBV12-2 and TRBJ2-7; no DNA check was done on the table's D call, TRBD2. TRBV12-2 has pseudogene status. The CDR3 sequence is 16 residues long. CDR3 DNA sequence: TGTGCAAGTCGCTTAGCCCAGCGGGAGGTGTGGTACGAGCAGTACTTC. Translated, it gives CASRLAQREVWYEQYF.

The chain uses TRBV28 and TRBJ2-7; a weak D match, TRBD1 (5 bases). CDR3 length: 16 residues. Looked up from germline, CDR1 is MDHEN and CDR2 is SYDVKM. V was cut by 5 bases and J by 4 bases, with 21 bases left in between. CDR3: CASSVLSRVARYEQYF. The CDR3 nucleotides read TGTGCCAGCAGTGTCCTCTCCAGGGTAGCCAGGTACGAGCAGTACTTC.